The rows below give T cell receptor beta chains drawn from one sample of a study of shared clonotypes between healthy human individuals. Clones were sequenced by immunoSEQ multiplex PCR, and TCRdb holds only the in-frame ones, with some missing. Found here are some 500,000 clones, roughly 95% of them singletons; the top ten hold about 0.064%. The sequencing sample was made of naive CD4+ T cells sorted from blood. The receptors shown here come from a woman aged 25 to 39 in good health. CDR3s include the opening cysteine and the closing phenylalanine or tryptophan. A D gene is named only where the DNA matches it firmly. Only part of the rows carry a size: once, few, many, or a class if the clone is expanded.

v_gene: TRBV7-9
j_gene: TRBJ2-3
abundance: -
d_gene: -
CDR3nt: TGTGCCAGCAGCTTAATGCGAGATACGCAGTATTTT
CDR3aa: CASSLMRDTQYF

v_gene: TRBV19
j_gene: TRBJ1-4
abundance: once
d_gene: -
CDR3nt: TGTGCCAGTAGTCAAAGGACGGTCCCTGCAACTAATGAAAAACTGTTTTTT
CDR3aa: CASSQRTVPATNEKLFF

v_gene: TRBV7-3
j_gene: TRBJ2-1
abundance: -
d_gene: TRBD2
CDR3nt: TGTGCCAGCAGCGAAACTAGCGGGAGTACGAATGAGCAGTTCTTC
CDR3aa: CASSETSGSTNEQFF

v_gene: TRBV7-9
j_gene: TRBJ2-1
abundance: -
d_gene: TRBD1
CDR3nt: TGTGCCAGCAGTTCCGGACAGGGGTTGGGGTATGAGCAGTTCTTC
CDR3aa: CASSSGQGLGYEQFF

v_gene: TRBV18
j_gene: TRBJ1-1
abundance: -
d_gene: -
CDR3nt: TGTGCCAGCTCACCATTGGAGAACACTGAAGCTTTCTTT
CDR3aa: CASSPLENTEAFF

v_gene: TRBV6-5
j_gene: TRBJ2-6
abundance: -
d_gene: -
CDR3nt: TGTGCCAGCAGTAACCAATGGGGAGCCGTCCTGACTTTC
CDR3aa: CASSNQWGAVLTF

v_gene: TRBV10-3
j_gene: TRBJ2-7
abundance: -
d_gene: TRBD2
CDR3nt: TGTGCCATCAGTGATACGGGAGGTCCGAGCTCCTACGAGCAGTACTTC
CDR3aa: CAISDTGGPSSYEQYF

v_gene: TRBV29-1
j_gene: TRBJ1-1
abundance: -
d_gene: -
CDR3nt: TGCAGCGTTGAAGAAGTGAGGGGTACTGAAGCTTTCTTT
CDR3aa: CSVEEVRGTEAFF

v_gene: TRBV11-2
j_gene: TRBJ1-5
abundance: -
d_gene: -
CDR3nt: TGTGCCAGCAGCTTAGACGCAGGCAATCAGCCCCAGCATTTT
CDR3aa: CASSLDAGNQPQHF

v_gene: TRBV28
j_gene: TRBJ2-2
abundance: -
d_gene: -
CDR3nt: TGTGCCAGCACTTTTGGGCCGGGACAAGTCGGGGAGCTGTTTTTT
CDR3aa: CASTFGPGQVGELFF

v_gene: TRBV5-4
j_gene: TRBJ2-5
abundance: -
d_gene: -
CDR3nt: TGTGCCAGCAGTCAACAGGGTCAGGAGACCCAGTACTTC
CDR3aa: CASSQQGQETQYF

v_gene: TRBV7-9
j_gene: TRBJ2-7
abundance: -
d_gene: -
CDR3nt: TGTGCCAGCGGCGGCGGACCATACTACGAGCAGTACTTC
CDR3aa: CASGGGPYYEQYF

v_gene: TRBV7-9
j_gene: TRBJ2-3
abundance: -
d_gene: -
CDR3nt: TGTGCCAGCAGCCCACAGGGAGGGACGCAGTATTTT
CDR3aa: CASSPQGGTQYF

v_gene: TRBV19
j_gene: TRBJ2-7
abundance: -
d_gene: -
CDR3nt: TGTGCCAGTAGTATAGGGCAGCCAAGCATCTACGAGCAGTACTTC
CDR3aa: CASSIGQPSIYEQYF

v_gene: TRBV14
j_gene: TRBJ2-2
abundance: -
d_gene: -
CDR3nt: TGTGCCAGCAGCCAGGCGTGGGAGCTGTTTTTT
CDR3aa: CASSQAWELFF

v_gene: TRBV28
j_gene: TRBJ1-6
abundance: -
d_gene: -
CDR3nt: TGTGCCAGCAGTCAGGGGTTACCCCTCCACTTT
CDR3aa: CASSQGLPLHF

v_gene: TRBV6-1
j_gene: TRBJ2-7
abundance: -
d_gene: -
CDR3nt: TGTGCCAGCAGTGAACAGATTAACGAGCAGTACTTC
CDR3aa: CASSEQINEQYF

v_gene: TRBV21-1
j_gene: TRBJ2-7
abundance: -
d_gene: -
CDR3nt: TGTGCCAGCAGCCTGCTTGGAACTAGCTCCCATGGAGAGCAGTACTTC
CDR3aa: CASSLLGTSSHGEQYF

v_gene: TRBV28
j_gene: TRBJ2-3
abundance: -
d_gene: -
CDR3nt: TGTGCCAGCAGTTTTTCGAACACAGATACGCAGTATTTT
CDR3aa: CASSFSNTDTQYF

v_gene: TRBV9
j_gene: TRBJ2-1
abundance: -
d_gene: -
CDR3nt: TGTGCCAGCAGCGCTACTAGCTACAATGAGCAGTTCTTC
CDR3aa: CASSATSYNEQFF

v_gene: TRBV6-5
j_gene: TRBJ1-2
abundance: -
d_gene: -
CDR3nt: TGTGCCAGCAGTTACGGGGGATCTAACTATGGCTACACCTTC
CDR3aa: CASSYGGSNYGYTF

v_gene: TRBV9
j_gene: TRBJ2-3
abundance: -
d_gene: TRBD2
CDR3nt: TGTGCCAGCAGCCTATCAGGACTAGCGGGAACAGATACGCAGTATTTT
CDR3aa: CASSLSGLAGTDTQYF

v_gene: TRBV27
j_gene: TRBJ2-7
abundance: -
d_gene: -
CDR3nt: TGTGCCAGCAGCCCTCTCGGCCCCTACGAGCAGTACTTC
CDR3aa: CASSPLGPYEQYF

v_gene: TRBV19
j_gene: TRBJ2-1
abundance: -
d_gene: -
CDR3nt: TGTGCCAGTAGTCGCACCAGCTCCTACAATGAGCAGTTCTTC
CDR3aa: CASSRTSSYNEQFF

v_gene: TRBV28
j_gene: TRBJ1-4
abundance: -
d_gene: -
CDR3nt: TGTGCCAGCAGTCCACTTACCCTCAGGGTCGGGAAGCCGAATGAAAAACTGTTTTTT
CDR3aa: CASSPLTLRVGKPNEKLFF

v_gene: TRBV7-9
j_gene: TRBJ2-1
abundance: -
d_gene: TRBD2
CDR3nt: TGTGCCAGCAGCTCAAAGACTAGCGGTTTAGGGAATGAGCAGTTCTTC
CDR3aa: CASSSKTSGLGNEQFF

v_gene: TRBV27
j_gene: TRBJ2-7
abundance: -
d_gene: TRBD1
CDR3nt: TGTGCCAGCACGACCCGCCGGGACAGGGGGTTCGAGCAGTACTTC
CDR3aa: CASTTRRDRGFEQYF

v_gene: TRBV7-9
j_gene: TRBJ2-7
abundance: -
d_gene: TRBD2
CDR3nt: TGTGCCAGCAGCTTGGTACTAGCGGGCTCGTTGGAGCAGTACTTC
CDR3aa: CASSLVLAGSLEQYF

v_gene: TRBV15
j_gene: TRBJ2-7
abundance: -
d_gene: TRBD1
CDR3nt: TGTGCCACCAGCAGTAGACAGGGGAGCCCCTACGAGCAGTACTTC
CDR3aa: CATSSRQGSPYEQYF

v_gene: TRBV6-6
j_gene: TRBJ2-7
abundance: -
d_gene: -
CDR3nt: TGTGCCAGCAGTTACTCGGCGGGACGCGACTACGAGCAGTACTTC
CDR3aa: CASSYSAGRDYEQYF

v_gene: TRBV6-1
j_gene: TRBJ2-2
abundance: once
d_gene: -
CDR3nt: TGTGCCAGCAGTGTTTTCCCGCAGGGGAACACCGGGGAGCTGTTTTTT
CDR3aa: CASSVFPQGNTGELFF

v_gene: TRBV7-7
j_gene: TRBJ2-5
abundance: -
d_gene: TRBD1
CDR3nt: TGTGCCAGCAGCCTAAGACAGGGGATGCGGGAGACCCAGTACTTC
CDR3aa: CASSLRQGMRETQYF

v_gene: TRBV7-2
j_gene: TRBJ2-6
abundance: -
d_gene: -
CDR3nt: TGTGCCAGCAGCTTAGCCTCTGGGGCCAACGTCCTGACTTTC
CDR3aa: CASSLASGANVLTF

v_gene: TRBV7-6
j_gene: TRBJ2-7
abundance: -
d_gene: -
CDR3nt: TGTGCCAGCAGCTTAAGTCGTGGGACTTGGCACGAGCAGTACTTC
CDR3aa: CASSLSRGTWHEQYF

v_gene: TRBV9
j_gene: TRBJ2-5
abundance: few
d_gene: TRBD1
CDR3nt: TGTGCCAGCAGCTCAGGGGGAGAGACCCAGTACTTC
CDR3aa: CASSSGGETQYF

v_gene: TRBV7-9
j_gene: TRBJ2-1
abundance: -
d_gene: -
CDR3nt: TGTGCCACTCGCTCTAGGCCCGTAGCGATATACAATGAGCAGTTCTTC
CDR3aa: CATRSRPVAIYNEQFF

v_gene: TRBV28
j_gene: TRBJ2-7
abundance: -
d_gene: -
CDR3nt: TGTGCCAGCAATCCGGGACGCCCTCGCGAGCAGTACTTC
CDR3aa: CASNPGRPREQYF

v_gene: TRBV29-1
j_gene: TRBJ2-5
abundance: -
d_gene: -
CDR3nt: TGCAGCGTTAGTTGGGGGCAAGAGACCCAGTACTTC
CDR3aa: CSVSWGQETQYF

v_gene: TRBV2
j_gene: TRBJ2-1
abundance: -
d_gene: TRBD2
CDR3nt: TGTGCCAGCAGTGAAGCGCTTCGGGCGGGAGGGGACTACAATGAGCAGTTCTTC
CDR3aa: CASSEALRAGGDYNEQFF

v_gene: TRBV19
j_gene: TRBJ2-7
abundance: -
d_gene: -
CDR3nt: TGTGCCAGTAGTGTCGGGGGTTGGGCGAACTACGAGCAGTACTTC
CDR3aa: CASSVGGWANYEQYF

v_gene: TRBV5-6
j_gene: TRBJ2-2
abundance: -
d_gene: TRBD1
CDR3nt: TGTGCCAGCAGCTTCCGGGACAGCAGACCATTTACGAACACCGGGGAGCTGTTTTTT
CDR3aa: CASSFRDSRPFTNTGELFF

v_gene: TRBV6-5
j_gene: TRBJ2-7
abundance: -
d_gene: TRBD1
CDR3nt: TGTGCCAGCAGCAACGGAGGGACAGGAGTACGGCAGTACTTC
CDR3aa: CASSNGGTGVRQYF

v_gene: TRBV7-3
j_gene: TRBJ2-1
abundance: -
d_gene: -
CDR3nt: TGTGCCAGCAGCCGTGGCTTTTCGGGACAACCCTACAATGAGCAGTTCTTC
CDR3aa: CASSRGFSGQPYNEQFF

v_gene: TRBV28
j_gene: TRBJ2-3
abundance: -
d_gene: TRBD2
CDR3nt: TGTGCCAGCAGTTACGGCACCCGACTAGCGGACGGCACAGATACGCAGTATTTT
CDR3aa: CASSYGTRLADGTDTQYF

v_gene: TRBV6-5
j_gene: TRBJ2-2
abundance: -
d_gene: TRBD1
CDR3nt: TGTGCCAGCAGGGATGGACAGGGTATACCCGGGGAGCTGTTTTTT
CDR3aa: CASRDGQGIPGELFF

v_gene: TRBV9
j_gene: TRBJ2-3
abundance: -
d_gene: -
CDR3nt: TGTGCCAGCAGCGGGGGACTGGGCACAGATACGCAGTATTTT
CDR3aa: CASSGGLGTDTQYF

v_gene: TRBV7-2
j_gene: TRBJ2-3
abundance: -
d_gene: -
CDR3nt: TGTGCCAGCAGCTTTACAGGGGATACGCAGTATTTT
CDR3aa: CASSFTGDTQYF

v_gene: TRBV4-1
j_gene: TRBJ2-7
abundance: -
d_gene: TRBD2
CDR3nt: TGCGCCAGCAGCCCGGGGACTAGCGGCCTCTCCTACGAGCAGTACTTC
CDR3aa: CASSPGTSGLSYEQYF

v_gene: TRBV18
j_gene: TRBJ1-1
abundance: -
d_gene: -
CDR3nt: TGTGCCAGCTCACCCAATCGGGCGAACACTGAAGCTTTCTTT
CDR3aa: CASSPNRANTEAFF

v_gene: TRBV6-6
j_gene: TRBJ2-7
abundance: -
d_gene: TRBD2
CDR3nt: TGTGCCAGCGCGAGTCTAGCGGAGTCCTACGAGCAGTACTTC
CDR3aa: CASASLAESYEQYF

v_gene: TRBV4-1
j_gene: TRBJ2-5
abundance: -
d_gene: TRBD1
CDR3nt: TGCGCCAGCAGCCCACTTGGGACAGGTCGAGAGACCCAGTACTTC
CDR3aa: CASSPLGTGRETQYF